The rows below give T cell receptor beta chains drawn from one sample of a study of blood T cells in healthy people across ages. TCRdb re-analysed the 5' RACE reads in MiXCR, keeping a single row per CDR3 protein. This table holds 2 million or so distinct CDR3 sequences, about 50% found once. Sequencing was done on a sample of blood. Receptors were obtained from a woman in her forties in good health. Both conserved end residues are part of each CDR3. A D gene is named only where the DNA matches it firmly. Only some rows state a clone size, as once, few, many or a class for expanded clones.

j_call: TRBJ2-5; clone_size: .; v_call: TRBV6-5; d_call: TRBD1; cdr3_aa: CASSSAGTGEETQYF; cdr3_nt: TGTGCCAGCAGTTCTGCTGGGACAGGGGAAGAGACCCAGTACTTC
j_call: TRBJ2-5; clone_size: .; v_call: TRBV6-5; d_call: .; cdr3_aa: CASSYSIAAGQEKTQYF; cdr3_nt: TGTGCCAGCAGTTACTCGATAGCCGCCGGACAAGAAAAGACCCAGTACTTC
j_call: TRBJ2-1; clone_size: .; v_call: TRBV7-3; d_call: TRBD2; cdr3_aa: CASSPIPGLASNNEQFF; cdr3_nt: TGTGCCAGCAGCCCGATACCCGGACTAGCGAGCAACAATGAGCAGTTCTTC
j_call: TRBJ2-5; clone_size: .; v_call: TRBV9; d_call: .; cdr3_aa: CASSVDAREETQYF; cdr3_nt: TGTGCCAGCAGCGTAGACGCTAGGGAGGAGACCCAGTACTTC
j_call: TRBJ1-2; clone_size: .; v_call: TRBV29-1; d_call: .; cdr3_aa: CSVEGHLRYGYTF; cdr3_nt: TGCAGCGTTGAGGGACACCTTAGGTATGGCTACACCTTC
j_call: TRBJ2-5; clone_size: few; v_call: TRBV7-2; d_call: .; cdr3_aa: CASSLTAGRRSQETQYF; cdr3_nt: TGTGCCAGCAGCTTAACGGCAGGGAGGAGGTCGCAAGAGACCCAGTACTTC
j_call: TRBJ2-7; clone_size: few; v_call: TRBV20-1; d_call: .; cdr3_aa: CSARLPRAYEQYF; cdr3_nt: TGCAGTGCACGACTACCCAGGGCCTACGAGCAGTACTTC
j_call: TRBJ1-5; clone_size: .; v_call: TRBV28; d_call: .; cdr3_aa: CASISGGGQPQHF; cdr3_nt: TGTGCCAGCATTTCCGGAGGTGGTCAGCCCCAGCATTTT
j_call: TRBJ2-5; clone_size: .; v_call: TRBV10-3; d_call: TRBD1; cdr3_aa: CAISEIRDRNQETQYF; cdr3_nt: TGTGCCATCAGTGAAATCCGGGACAGAAACCAAGAGACCCAGTACTTC
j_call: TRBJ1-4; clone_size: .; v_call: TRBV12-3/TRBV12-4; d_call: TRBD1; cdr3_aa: CASRLGRRQGATNEKLFF; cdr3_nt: TGTGCCAGCAGGCTCGGAAGGAGACAGGGGGCAACTAATGAAAAACTGTTTTTT
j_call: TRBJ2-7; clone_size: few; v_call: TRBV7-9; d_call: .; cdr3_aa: CASSLATGMSYEQYF; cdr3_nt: TGTGCCAGCAGCTTGGCGACAGGAATGTCCTACGAGCAGTACTTC
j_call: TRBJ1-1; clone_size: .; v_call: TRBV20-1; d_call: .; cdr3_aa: CSAADTEAFF; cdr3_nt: TGCAGTGCTGCGGACACTGAAGCTTTCTTT
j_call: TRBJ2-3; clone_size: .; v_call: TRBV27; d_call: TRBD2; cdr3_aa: CASIYPDFSLAGGVSDTQYF; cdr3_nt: TGTGCCAGTATTTACCCGGATTTCAGCCTAGCGGGGGGTGTTTCAGATACGCAGTATTTT
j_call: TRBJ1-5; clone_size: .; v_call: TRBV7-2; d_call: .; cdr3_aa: CASSLTRTRNQPQHF; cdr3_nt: TGTGCCAGCAGCTTAACCCGGACACGGAATCAGCCCCAGCATTTT
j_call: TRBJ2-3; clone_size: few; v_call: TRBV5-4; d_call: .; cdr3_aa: CASGRDHSTDTQYF; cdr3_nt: TGTGCCAGCGGAAGGGACCATAGCACAGATACGCAGTATTTT
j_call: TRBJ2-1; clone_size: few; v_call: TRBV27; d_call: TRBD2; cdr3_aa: CASSLSLAGTRSYNEQFF; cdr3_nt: TGTGCCAGCAGTTTATCTCTAGCGGGGACCCGCTCCTACAATGAGCAGTTCTTC
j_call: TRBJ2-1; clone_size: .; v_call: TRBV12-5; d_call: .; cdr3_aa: CASGLAPETSYNEQFF; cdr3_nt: TGTGCTAGTGGTTTGGCCCCCGAAACCTCCTACAATGAGCAGTTCTTC
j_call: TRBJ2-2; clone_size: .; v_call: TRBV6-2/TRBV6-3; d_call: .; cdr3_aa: CASSYFGIATGELFF; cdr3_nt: TGTGCCAGCAGTTACTTTGGTATCGCGACTGGGGAGCTGTTTTTT
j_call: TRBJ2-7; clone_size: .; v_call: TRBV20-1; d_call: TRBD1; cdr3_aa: CSAFPPDRAAYEQYF; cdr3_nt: TGCAGTGCTTTCCCACCCGACAGGGCGGCCTACGAGCAGTACTTC
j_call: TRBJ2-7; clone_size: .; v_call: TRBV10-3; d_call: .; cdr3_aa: CATRATLDYEQYF; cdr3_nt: TGTGCCACCAGGGCCACTCTAGATTACGAGCAGTACTTC
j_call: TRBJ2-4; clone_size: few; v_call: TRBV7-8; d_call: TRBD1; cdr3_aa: CASSLGQGGIQYF; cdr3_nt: TGTGCCAGCAGCCTCGGACAGGGTGGCATTCAGTACTTC
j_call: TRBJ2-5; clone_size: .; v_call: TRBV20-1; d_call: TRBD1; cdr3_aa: CSARLTRDRGLQETQYF; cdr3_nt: TGCAGTGCTAGACTCACCCGGGACAGGGGGCTTCAAGAGACCCAGTACTTC
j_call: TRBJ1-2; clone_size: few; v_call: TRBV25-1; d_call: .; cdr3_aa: CASSDYAGGYTF; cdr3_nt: TGTGCCAGCAGTGATTATGCCGGGGGCTACACCTTC
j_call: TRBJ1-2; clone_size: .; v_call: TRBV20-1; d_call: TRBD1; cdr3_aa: CSASVTGTGFGYTF; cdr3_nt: TGCAGTGCTAGCGTAACCGGGACAGGGTTTGGCTACACCTTC
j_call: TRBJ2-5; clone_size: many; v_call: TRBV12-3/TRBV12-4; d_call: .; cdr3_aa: CASSPRIETQYF; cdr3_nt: TGTGCCAGCAGCCCCCGTATAGAGACCCAGTACTTC
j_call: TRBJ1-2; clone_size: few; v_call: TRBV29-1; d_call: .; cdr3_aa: CSGLDSRNYGYTF; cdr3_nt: TGCAGCGGCCTGGACAGTCGTAACTATGGCTACACCTTC
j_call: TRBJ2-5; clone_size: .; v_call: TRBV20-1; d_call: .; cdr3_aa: CSARSLKEETQYF; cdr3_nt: TGCAGTGCGAGGAGTCTAAAAGAAGAGACCCAGTACTTC
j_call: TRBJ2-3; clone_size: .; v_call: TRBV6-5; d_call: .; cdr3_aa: CASRAGTTDTQYF; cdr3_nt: TGTGCCAGCAGGGCGGGGACCACAGATACGCAGTATTTT
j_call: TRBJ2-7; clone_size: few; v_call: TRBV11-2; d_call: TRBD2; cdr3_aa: CASSQLAGETYEQYF; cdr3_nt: TGTGCCAGCAGCCAACTAGCGGGGGAAACCTACGAGCAGTACTTC
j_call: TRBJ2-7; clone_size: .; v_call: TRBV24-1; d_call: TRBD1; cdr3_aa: CATSDRRSGGYEQYF; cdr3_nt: TGTGCCACCAGTGACCGGCGGTCAGGGGGCTACGAGCAGTACTTC
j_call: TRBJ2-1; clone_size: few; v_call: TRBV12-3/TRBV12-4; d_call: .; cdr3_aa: CASSSSGPSVYNEQFF; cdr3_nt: TGTGCCAGCAGTTCGAGCGGTCCCTCCGTATACAATGAGCAGTTCTTC
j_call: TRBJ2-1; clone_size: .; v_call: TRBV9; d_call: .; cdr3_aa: CASSPHRESELPEREQFF; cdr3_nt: TGTGCCAGCAGCCCTCATAGGGAGTCAGAACTTCCGGAGCGTGAGCAGTTCTTC
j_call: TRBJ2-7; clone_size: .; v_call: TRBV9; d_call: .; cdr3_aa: CASSWTGTNNEQYF; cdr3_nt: TGTGCCAGCAGCTGGACAGGGACTAACAATGAGCAGTACTTC
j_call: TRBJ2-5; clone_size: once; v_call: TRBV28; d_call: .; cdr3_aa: CASTLEGFNQETQYF; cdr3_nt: TGTGCCAGCACCCTAGAGGGCTTCAACCAAGAGACCCAGTACTTC
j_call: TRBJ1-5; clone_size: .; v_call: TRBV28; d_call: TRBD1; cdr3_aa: CATTRQGPKGPQHF; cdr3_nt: TGTGCCACTACACGACAGGGGCCCAAGGGGCCCCAGCATTTT
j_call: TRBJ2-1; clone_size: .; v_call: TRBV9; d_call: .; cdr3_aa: CASSKTWGNEQFF; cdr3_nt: TGTGCCAGCAGCAAAACATGGGGCAATGAGCAGTTCTTC
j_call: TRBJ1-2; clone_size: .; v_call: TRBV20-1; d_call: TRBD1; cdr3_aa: CSAEGDSNYGYTF; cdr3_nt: TGCAGTGCAGAAGGGGACAGTAACTATGGCTACACCTTC
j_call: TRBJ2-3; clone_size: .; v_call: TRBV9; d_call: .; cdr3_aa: CASSVGSSEGTDTQYF; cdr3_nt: TGTGCCAGCAGCGTAGGTTCCAGCGAGGGCACAGATACGCAGTATTTT
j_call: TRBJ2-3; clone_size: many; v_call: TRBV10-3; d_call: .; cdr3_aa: CAISATSTDTQYF; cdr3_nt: TGTGCCATCAGTGCGACTAGCACAGATACGCAGTATTTT
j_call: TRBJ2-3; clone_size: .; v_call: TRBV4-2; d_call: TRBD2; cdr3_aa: CASSQERGGLTDTQYF; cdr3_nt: TGTGCCAGCAGCCAGGAGCGGGGGGGCCTGACAGATACGCAGTATTTT
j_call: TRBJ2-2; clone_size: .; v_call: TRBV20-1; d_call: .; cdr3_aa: CSARDADRRAAGELFF; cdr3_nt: TGCAGTGCTAGAGATGCGGACAGGAGGGCCGCCGGGGAGCTGTTTTTT
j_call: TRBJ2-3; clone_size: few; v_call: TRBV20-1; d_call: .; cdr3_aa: CRAWGATQYF; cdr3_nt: TGCAGGGCCTGGGGGGCTACGCAGTATTTT
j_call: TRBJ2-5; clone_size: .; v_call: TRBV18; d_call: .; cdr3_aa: CASSPPGPGETQYF; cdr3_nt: TGTGCCAGCTCACCACCAGGGCCGGGGGAGACCCAGTACTTC